The sequence of this T cell receptor (beta chain) was determined in a study of blood T cells in healthy people across ages. Notes on the study in general: It was held that the diversity estimates obtained from one million T cells were underestimates. Long-lived donors carried more naive CD4+ cells and greater diversity than aged donors.

Trimming left V 5 bases short and J 10 bases short, with 20 bases between. CDR3 size: 13 residues. Looked up from germline, CDR1 is DFQATT and CDR2 is SNEGSKA (reference sequence). The authors ran a second PCR of about 7 to 12 cycles using a sample-barcoded 5' primer and a J-beta primer mix. TCRdb recomputed calls from the 5' RACE reads with MiXCR, one row per CDR3 protein. Of hundreds of thousands of distinct CDR3 sequences listed, around 50% are singletons. A remark on this clonotype: What it binds is unknown.

This TCR was sampled from a man in his forties in good health. V is TRBV20-1 and J is TRBJ1-2, with D possibly TRBD1 on 5 matching bases. The sample consisted of blood. The chain's CDR3 is CSAGRGAGGDYTF. Written as DNA, the CDR3 is TGCAGTGCTGGGAGAGGCGCCGGGGGAGACTACACCTTC.